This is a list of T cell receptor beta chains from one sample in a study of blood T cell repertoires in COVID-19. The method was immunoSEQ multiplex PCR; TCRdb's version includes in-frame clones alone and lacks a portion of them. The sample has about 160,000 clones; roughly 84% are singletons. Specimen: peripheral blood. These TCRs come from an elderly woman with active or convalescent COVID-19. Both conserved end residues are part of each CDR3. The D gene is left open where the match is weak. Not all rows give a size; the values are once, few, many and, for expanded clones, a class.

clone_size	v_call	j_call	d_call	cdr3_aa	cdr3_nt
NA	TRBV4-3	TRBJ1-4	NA	CASSQDQTGKLFF	TGCGCCAGCAGCCAAGATCAAACCGGAAAACTGTTTTTT
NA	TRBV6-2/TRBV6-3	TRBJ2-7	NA	CASSYPGSPEPEQYF	TGTGCCAGCAGTTACCCAGGGTCCCCAGAGCCCGAGCAGTACTTC
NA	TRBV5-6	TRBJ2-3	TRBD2	CASSLGLAGDTQYF	TGTGCCAGCAGCTTGGGGCTAGCGGGGGATACGCAGTATTTT
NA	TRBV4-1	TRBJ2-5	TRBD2	CASSQGPSGGIGTETQYF	TGCGCCAGCAGCCAAGGTCCTAGCGGGGGGATAGGGACAGAGACCCAGTACTTC
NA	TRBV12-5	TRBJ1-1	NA	CATAGVMNTEAFF	TGTGCTACCGCAGGGGTCATGAACACTGAAGCTTTCTTT
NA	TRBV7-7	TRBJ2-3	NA	CASSLASGGQEGWAITDTQYF	TGTGCTAGCAGCTTAGCCTCGGGGGGACAGGAGGGATGGGCTATCACAGATACGCAGTATTTT
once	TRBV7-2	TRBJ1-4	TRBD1	CASSLSPGTGNEKLFF	TGTGCCAGCAGCTTATCCCCCGGGACAGGAAATGAAAAACTGTTTTTT
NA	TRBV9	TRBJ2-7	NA	CASSVGSAGALQEQYF	TGTGCCAGCAGCGTAGGTTCGGCGGGGGCTCTCCAGGAGCAGTACTTC
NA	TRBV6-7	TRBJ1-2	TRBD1	CASIKRGQNYGYTF	TGTGCCAGCATCAAAAGGGGACAGAACTATGGCTACACCTTC
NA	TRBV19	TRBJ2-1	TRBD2	CASSPGTSGVTYNEQFF	TGTGCCAGTAGTCCGGGGACTAGCGGGGTAACCTACAATGAGCAGTTCTTC
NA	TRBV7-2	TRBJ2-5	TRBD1	CASSSWTGQETQYF	TGTGCCAGCAGCTCTTGGACAGGCCAAGAGACCCAGTACTTC
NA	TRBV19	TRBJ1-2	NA	CASLREDYGYTF	TGTGCCAGCCTCAGAGAGGACTATGGCTACACCTTC
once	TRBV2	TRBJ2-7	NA	CASSVEPREQYF	TGTGCCAGCAGTGTGGAACCGCGGGAGCAGTACTTC
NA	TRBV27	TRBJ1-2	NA	CASSPLSEDGYTF	TGTGCCAGCAGTCCCCTTAGTGAGGATGGCTACACCTTC
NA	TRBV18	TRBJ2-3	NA	CASSPIRGAGDTQYF	TGTGCCAGCTCACCAATCCGGGGGGCCGGGGATACGCAGTATTTT
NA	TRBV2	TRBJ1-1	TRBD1	CASSRRQGVPEAFF	TGTGCCAGCAGTAGAAGACAGGGGGTCCCTGAAGCTTTCTTT
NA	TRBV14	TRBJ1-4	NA	CASSLFKGVNEKLFF	TGTGCCAGCAGCCTATTCAAGGGGGTTAATGAAAAACTGTTTTTT
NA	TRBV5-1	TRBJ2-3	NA	CASSLNAGTDTQYF	TGCGCCAGCAGCTTGAATGCAGGCACAGATACGCAGTATTTT
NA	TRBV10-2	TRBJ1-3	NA	CASRGPRAIYF	TGCGCCAGCAGAGGACCGAGGGCCATATATTTT
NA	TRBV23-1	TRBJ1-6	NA	CASSPRTGFWSPLHF	TGCGCCAGCAGTCCGCGTACAGGGTTCTGGTCACCCCTCCACTTT
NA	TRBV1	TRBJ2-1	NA	CTSSQEGDRGNEQFF	TGCACCAGCAGCCAAGAAGGGGACAGGGGGAATGAGCAGTTCTTC
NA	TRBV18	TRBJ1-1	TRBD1	CASHRDRPEAFF	TGTGCCAGCCACCGGGACAGACCTGAAGCTTTCTTT
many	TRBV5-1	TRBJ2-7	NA	CASSLGGTAYEQYF	TGCGCCAGCAGCTTGGGCGGGACAGCCTACGAGCAGTACTTC
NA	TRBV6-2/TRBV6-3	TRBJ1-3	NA	CASSPDNSGNTIYF	TGTGCCAGCAGCCCAGACAACTCTGGAAACACCATATATTTT
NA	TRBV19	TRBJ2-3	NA	CASSIGGSTDTQYF	TGTGCCAGTAGTATAGGAGGGAGCACAGATACGCAGTATTTT
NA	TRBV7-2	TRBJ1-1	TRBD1	CASSSYRDRGPEAFF	TGTGCCAGCAGCTCTTACCGGGACAGGGGCCCTGAAGCTTTCTTT
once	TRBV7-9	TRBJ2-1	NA	CASSARLSNEQFF	TGTGCCAGCAGCGCAAGACTGTCCAATGAGCAGTTCTTC
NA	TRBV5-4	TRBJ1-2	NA	CASSLGEGENYGYTF	TGTGCCAGCAGCCTAGGGGAGGGGGAGAACTATGGCTACACCTTC
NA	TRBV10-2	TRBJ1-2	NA	CASSELISYGYTF	TGCGCCAGCAGTGAGCTCATTAGCTATGGCTACACCTTC
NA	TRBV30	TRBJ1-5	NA	CAWSWGRKDQPQHF	TGTGCCTGGAGTTGGGGGCGAAAGGATCAGCCCCAGCATTTT
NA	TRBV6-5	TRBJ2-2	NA	CASSDYDRTGELFF	TGTGCCAGCAGCGATTATGACAGGACCGGGGAGCTGTTTTTT
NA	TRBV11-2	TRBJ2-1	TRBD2	CASRGLAGYNEQFF	TGTGCCAGCAGAGGTCTAGCGGGATACAATGAGCAGTTCTTC
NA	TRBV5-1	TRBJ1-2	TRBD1	CASSTGQGEADGYTF	TGCGCCAGCAGCACGGGACAGGGTGAGGCGGATGGCTACACCTTC
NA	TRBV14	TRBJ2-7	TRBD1	CASSQARTGVPYEQYF	TGTGCCAGCAGCCAAGCCCGAACAGGGGTCCCCTACGAGCAGTACTTC
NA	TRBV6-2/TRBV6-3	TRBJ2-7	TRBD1	CASSPRGYYEQYF	TGTGCCAGCAGTCCCAGGGGGTACTACGAGCAGTACTTC
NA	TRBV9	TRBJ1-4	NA	CASSASGATNEKLFF	TGTGCCAGCAGCGCCTCAGGGGCGACTAATGAAAAACTGTTTTTT
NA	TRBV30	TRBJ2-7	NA	CAWSGRSTYEQYF	TGTGCCTGGAGTGGGAGGTCGACCTACGAGCAGTACTTC
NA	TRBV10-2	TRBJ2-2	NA	CASSEPRTTGELFF	TGCGCCAGCAGTGAGCCTAGGACAACCGGGGAGCTGTTTTTT
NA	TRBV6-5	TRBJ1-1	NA	CASSYHDRNEAFF	TGTGCCAGCAGTTACCACGACAGAAACGAAGCTTTCTTT
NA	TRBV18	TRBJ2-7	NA	CASSLAISTRDEQYF	TGTGCCAGCTCACTAGCGATCTCCACCCGCGACGAGCAGTACTTC
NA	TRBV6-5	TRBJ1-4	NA	CASSSQTTNEKLFF	TGTGCCAGCAGCTCGCAGACAACTAATGAAAAACTGTTTTTT
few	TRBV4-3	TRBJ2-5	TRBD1	CASSRTTGETQYF	TGCGCCAGCAGCCGAACGACAGGGGAGACCCAGTACTTC
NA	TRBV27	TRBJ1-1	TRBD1	CASSSGTGGAEAFF	TGTGCCAGCAGTTCCGGGACAGGGGGCGCTGAAGCTTTCTTT
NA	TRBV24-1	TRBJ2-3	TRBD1	CATSDTTGFSTDTQYF	TGTGCCACCAGTGATACGACAGGGTTTAGCACAGATACGCAGTATTTT
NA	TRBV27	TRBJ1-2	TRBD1	CASSLSGQPNYGYTF	TGTGCCAGCAGTTTATCGGGACAGCCTAACTATGGCTACACCTTC
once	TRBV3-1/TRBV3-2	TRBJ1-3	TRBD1	CASSQGGQGAGNTIYF	TGTGCCAGCAGCCAGGGGGGACAGGGGGCCGGAAACACCATATATTTT
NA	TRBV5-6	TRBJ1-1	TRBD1	CASSLGGENTEAFF	TGTGCCAGCAGCTTAGGGGGCGAGAACACTGAAGCTTTCTTT
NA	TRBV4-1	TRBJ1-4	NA	CASSQVSGGPGSNEKLFF	TGCGCCAGCAGCCAAGTATCAGGAGGGCCCGGGTCCAACGAAAAACTGTTTTTT
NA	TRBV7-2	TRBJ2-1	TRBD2	CASSSSPAGGTNEQFF	TGTGCCAGCAGCTCCTCCCCAGCGGGGGGGACCAATGAGCAGTTCTTC
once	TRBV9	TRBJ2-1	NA	CASSYFLVGGQFF	TGTGCCAGCAGCTATTTTCTTGTCGGAGGGCAGTTCTTC
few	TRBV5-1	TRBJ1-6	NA	CASSLEGVGNSPLHF	TGCGCCAGCAGCTTGGAGGGGGTCGGTAATTCACCCCTCCACTTT
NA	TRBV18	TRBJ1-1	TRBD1	CASSPPGQGYREAFF	TGTGCCAGCTCACCACCGGGACAGGGATACCGGGAAGCTTTCTTT
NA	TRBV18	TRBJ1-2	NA	CASSPTGEGIYGYTF	TGTGCCAGCTCACCCACCGGGGAGGGGATCTATGGCTACACCTTC
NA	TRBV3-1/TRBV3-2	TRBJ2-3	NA	CASSLGGAGPTDTQYF	TGTGCCAGCAGCTTAGGCGGGGCGGGCCCCACAGATACGCAGTATTTT
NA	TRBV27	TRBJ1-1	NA	CASSSSGAKNTEAFF	TGTGCCAGCAGTTCTAGCGGGGCAAAGAACACTGAAGCTTTCTTT